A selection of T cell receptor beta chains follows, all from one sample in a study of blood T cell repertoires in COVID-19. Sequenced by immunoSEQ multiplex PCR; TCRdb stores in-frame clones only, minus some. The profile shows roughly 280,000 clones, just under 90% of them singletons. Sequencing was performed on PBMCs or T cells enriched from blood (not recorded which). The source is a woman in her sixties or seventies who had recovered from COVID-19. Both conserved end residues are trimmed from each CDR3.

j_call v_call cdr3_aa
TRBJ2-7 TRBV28 ASGQAGRTYEQY
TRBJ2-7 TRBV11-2 ASSLGQGAYEQY
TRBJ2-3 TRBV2 ASKRGGGTDTQY
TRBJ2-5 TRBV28 ASSLQGAQQEGTQY
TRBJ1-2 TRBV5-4 ASSLRFDNYGYT
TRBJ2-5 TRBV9 ASSVRLGETQY
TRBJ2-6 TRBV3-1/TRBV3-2 ASSQETVSSGANVLT
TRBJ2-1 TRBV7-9 ASSLQDTEQF
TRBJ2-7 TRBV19 ASSIARTGGREQY
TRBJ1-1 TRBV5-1 ASSLMRQGDTEAF
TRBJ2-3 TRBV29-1 SGDRGGTDTQY
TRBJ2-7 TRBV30 AWSWYRGGSEQY
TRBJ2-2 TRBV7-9 ASSLLPTRYTGELF
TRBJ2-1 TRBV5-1 ASSLAQETSGVNNEQF
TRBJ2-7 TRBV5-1 ASSLGVGNEQY
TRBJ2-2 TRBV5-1 ASSLAPGQGRAGELF
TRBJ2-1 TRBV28 ASSSGQHNEQF
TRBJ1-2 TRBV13 ASRTTGRAYGYT
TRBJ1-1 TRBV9 ASSVATDITEAF
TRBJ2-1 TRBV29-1 SVEILGAEQF
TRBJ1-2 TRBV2 ASNAAGMSYGYT
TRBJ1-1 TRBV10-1 ASSEYGRSEAF
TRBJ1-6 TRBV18 ASSPTGEGSPLH
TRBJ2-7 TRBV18 ASSLYRDSYSYEQY
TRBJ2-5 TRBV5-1 ASSLDRVSSSVETQY
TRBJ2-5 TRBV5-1 ASSYGLAGFETQY
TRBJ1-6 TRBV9 ASSPNRDSPLH
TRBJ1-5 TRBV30 AWMRLCQPQH
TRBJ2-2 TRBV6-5 ASRKTIANTGELF
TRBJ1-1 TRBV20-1 SASPGDTEAF
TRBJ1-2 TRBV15 ATSRGGQGANYGYT
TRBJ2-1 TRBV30 AWSPFAGVAYNEQF
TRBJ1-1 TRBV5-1 ASSNTVNTEAF
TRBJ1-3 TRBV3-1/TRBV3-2 ASSFTPPTGVAIY
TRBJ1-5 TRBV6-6 ASSPPALEPQH
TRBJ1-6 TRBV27 ASREAPYNSPLH
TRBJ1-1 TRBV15 ATWDRMHEAF
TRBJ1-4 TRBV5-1 ASSLGPTAGEKLF
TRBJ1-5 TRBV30 AWSAGPLNQPQH
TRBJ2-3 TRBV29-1 SVEPASGGHTDTQY
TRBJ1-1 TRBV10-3 AISESGQGDVF
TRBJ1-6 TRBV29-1 SVRTGEISPLH
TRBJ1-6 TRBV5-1 ASSLGGDSLNNSPLH
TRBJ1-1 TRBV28 ASSFETGNTEAF
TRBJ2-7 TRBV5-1 ASSLGAGMAEQY
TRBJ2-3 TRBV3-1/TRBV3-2 ASSQGVAGVDTQY
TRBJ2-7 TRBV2 ASSPWTGPGEQY
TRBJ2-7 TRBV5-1 ASSPGLAGVSEQY
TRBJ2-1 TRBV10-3 AISESRGEQF
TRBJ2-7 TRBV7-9 ASSHGGTSSYEQY
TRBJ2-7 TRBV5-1 ASSITGANYEQY
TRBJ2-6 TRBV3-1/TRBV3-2 ASSQDRVHSGANVLT
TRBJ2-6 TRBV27 ASSRDSPSGANVLT
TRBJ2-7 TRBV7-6 ASSRGGAGDYEQY